The next 27 T cell receptor beta chains were all read from a single sample in a study of shared clonotypes between healthy human individuals. Assay: immunoSEQ multiplex PCR; the TCRdb copy retains only in-frame clones and omits some. The data contain 950,000 to 1,100,000 clones, around four fifths of them singletons. Sequenced: memory CD4+ T cells sorted from blood. Stated subset: CD45RA-negative fraction. These receptors all stem from a man aged 18 to 29 in good health.

A few counts support this clone. The CDR3 loop reads CAWSLSGAGQPQHF. The DNA of the CDR3 is TGTGCCTGGAGTTTGTCGGGGGCGGGTCAGCCCCAGCATTTT. This chain connects TRBV30 to TRBJ1-5; possibly TRBD1 for D (6 bases). Trimming removed 2 bases at V and 6 bases at J, with 14 bases between. This CDR3 is 14 amino acids long. CDR1 is GTSNPN and CDR2 is SVGIG in the germline V gene (reference sequence).

The chain uses TRBV4-3 and TRBJ1-5, with D hard to call. The CDR3 extends over 15 amino acids. From germline, CDR1 is LGHNA and CDR2 YSLEER. V lost 0 bases and J lost 1, with 7 bases in between. The CDR3 loop is CASSQEGQSNQPQHF. The DNA for the CDR3 is TGCGCCAGCAGCCAAGAAGGCCAGAGCAATCAGCCCCAGCATTTT.

The chain employs TRBV9 and TRBJ2-5; no clear D. The CDR3 consists of 14 residues. V shed 4 bases and J shed 0 bases, with 10 bases lying between them. The germline V gene encodes CDR1 SGDLS and CDR2 YYNGEE. The CDR3 DNA is TGTGCCAGCAGCCTTACAGCAAACCAAGAGACCCAGTACTTC. It is translated as CASSLTANQETQYF.

This clone was detected once. The chain has TRBV7-2 and TRBJ1-2, with D tentatively TRBD1 (5 bases). This CDR3 has 16 residues. In germline, CDR1 is SGHTA, CDR2 FQGNSA. V lost 5 bases and J 7 bases, leaving 23 bases between the germline ends. CDR3 in amino acids: CASSPLASSGWGGYTF. The CDR3 DNA reads TGTGCCAGCAGCCCACTCGCATCGTCAGGGTGGGGTGGCTACACCTTC.

CDR3 nucleotide sequence: TGTGCCAGCTCACCGTCCGACTTAAGGGGAGATTTCTTT. This encodes CASSPSDLRGDFF. V usage is TRBV18 and J usage is TRBJ1-1; D is perhaps TRBD1 (5 bases). V was pared by 3 bases and J by 13 bases, with 18 bases between. Germline-derived CDR1 and CDR2 are KGHSH and LQKENI. CDR3 size: 13 residues.

The chain is built from TRBV2 and TRBJ2-7; 10 bases fit TRBD1. Germline assignment: CDR1 SNHLY and CDR2 FYNNEI. The junction had 7 bases not matched to a gene; V was cut back by 3 bases and J by 5 bases. The CDR3 is made up of 15 amino acids. The CDR3 nucleotides read TGTGCCAGCAGTGATAAGGGGACAGGGGTCGACGAGCAGTACTTC. Encoded protein: CASSDKGTGVDEQYF.

This clone was counted a single time. The CDR3 is CASSFSPPGVGGNGYTF. The CDR3 nucleotides read TGTGCCAGCAGTTTTTCCCCCCCAGGAGTAGGGGGGAATGGCTACACCTTC. The rearrangement joins TRBV28 to TRBJ1-2; tentatively, D is TRBD1 (6 bases). The V end lost 3 bases, the J end lost 6 bases, and 23 bases lay between the germline ends. The V gene's germline CDR1 is MDHEN and CDR2 SYDVKM. CDR3 length: 17 residues.

V usage is TRBV10-1 and J usage is TRBJ1-4; 8 bases map to TRBD1. V gave up 0 bases and J gave up 8 bases; unmatched junction bases: 8. In germline, CDR1 is WNHNN, CDR2 SYGVQD (reference sequence). This CDR3 region has 16 residues. The CDR3 sequence: CASSESGAGGSEKLFF. For the CDR3, the DNA is TGCGCCAGCAGTGAGTCGGGGGCAGGGGGCTCCGAAAAACTGTTTTTT.

This clone was seen more than once but under ten times. The chain couples TRBV29-1 to TRBJ2-7; weak D call: TRBD2 (6 bases). Between the trimmed V and J ends, which lost 6 bases and 0 bases, there was a span of 15 bases. The V gene's germline CDR1 is SQVTM and CDR2 ANQGSEA. CDR3 length: 14 amino acids. CDR3 protein: CSVAVGRGSYEQYF. Written as DNA, the CDR3 is TGCAGCGTCGCGGTCGGGCGGGGCTCCTACGAGCAGTACTTC.

In this sample, this clone turned up a few times. This chain links TRBV7-8 with TRBJ2-3; tentative D call: TRBD1 (6 bases). V lost 2 bases and J 2 bases, leaving 14 bases between the germline ends. This CDR3 comprises 16 residues. The germline CDR1 and CDR2 sequences are SGHVS and FQNEAQ. The CDR3 protein is CASSLFQGSITDTQYF. Here the CDR3 DNA reads TGTGCCAGCAGCTTATTCCAGGGGTCAATCACAGATACGCAGTATTTT.

This clone was recorded a few times. The rearrangement uses TRBV9 and TRBJ2-1; D unresolved. Trimming cost V 4 bases and J 5 bases, with 13 bases left between them. Per the germline V gene, CDR1 is SGDLS and CDR2 is YYNGEE. The CDR3 is made up of 14 amino acids. CDR3 loop: CASSLSAADNEQFF. For the CDR3, the DNA is TGTGCCAGCAGCCTCAGTGCGGCAGACAATGAGCAGTTCTTC.

This clone was observed a single time. The chain recombines TRBV27 with TRBJ1-1, with D unresolved. V dropped 2 bases and J dropped 2 bases, with 12 bases sitting between them. This CDR3 contains 15 residues. Germline lookup yields CDR1 MNHEY and CDR2 SMNVEV (reference sequence). CDR3 coding DNA: TGTGCCAGCAGTTTAGGGATAGGGAGAAACACTGAAGCTTTCTTT. Translated: CASSLGIGRNTEAFF.

The gene calls are TRBV21-1 and TRBJ2-6; the table calls TRBD2, which could not be checked here. TRBV21-1 represents a pseudogene. The CDR3 spans 20 residues. CDR3 loop: CASSKDGPSGGYSGANVLTF. CDR3 in DNA: TGTGCCAGCAGCAAAGATGGGCCTAGCGGGGGGTACTCTGGGGCCAACGTCCTGACTTTC.

J is TRBJ1-3 and V is TRBV5-1; D not certain. The CDR3 length is 13 residues. V lost 3 bases and J lost 3, with 7 bases in between. Per germline, CDR1 SGHRS and CDR2 YFSETQ. The CDR3 sequence: CASSSRDGNTIYF. The CDR3, as DNA: TGCGCCAGCAGCTCGCGAGATGGAAACACCATATATTTT.

CDR3 in DNA: TGCGCCAGCAGCCCCAACCCAGGGCCATCTAACTATGGCTACACCTTC. It encodes CASSPNPGPSNYGYTF. This chain links TRBV4-3 with TRBJ1-2, with a weak D call TRBD1 (5 bases). The CDR3 length is 16 residues. CDR1 is LGHNA, CDR2 YSLEER, per germline. V lost 4 bases to trimming and J lost 0 bases, with 15 bases between them.

The sample holds a few counts of this clone. The chain has TRBV5-1 and TRBJ2-5, with a tentative D call TRBD2 (6 bases). Per germline, CDR1 SGHRS and CDR2 YFSETQ. V was trimmed by 4 bases and J by 2 bases, leaving 15 bases between them. This CDR3 region has 15 residues. The CDR3 here is CASSTGLQKQETQYF. The CDR3 DNA is TGCGCCAGCAGCACCGGACTACAGAAACAAGAGACCCAGTACTTC.

The genes are TRBV5-1 and TRBJ2-1, with 7 positions matching TRBD1. CDR3 size: 15 residues. V gave up 7 bases and J gave up 4 bases; unmatched junction bases: 11. CDR1 and CDR2 (germline): SGHRS, YFSETQ. Written as DNA, the CDR3 is TGCGCCAGCTGCAGAGGACAGGTAGCTTACAATGAGCAGTTCTTC. Translation: CASCRGQVAYNEQFF.

The chain employs TRBV11-2 and TRBJ2-3, with TRBD2 matching over 9 bases. CDR3 length: 19 amino acids. Losses at the gene ends were 4 bases for V and 0 bases for J; bases not matched to a gene: 14. From germline, CDR1 is SGHAT and CDR2 FQNNGV. CDR3: CASSSHRRRGGYSTDTQYF. Written as DNA, the CDR3 is TGTGCCAGCAGCTCCCACAGACGGCGGGGGGGCTATAGCACAGATACGCAGTATTTT.

V is TRBV27 and J is TRBJ2-2; the D is unclear. CDR3 length: 16 amino acids. Germline assignment: CDR1 MNHEY and CDR2 SMNVEV (reference sequence). With 2 bases removed from V and 0 bases from J, the gap between germline ends came to 10 bases. The CDR3 DNA reads TGTGCCAGCAGTTTAAGGGCGGTTACGAACACCGGGGAGCTGTTTTTT. Translation: CASSLRAVTNTGELFF.

The chain joins TRBV2 to TRBJ1-1, with D perhaps TRBD1 (5 bases). This CDR3 has 11 residues. The germline gives CDR1 SNHLY, CDR2 FYNNEI. V lost 6 bases and J lost 5, with 7 bases in between. The CDR3 sequence: CASSQGTEAFF. The CDR3 coding sequence is TGTGCCAGCAGCCAGGGAACTGAAGCTTTCTTT.

This clone was picked up a small number of times. In DNA form, the CDR3 reads TGCGCCAGCAGTCAATTGGGGGACATCTCCTACGAGCAGTACTTC. It translates to CASSQLGDISYEQYF. The gene calls are TRBV23-1 and TRBJ2-7; the D gene is possibly TRBD1 (6 bases). TRBV23-1 is recorded as an ORF, its role being uncertain. The CDR3 length is 15 residues. The V gene lost 1 base and the J gene lost 0 bases, with 10 bases spanning the gap.

The V gene is TRBV10-2, the J gene TRBJ2-2; TRBD1 aligns across 8 bases. The CDR3 is 16 residues long. Trimming cost V 4 bases and J 6 bases; bases outside gene matches: 10. Germline V gives CDR1 WSHSY, CDR2 SAAADI. CDR3 nucleotide sequence: TGCGCCAGCAGTGGGGCCTCAGGACAGGGAGCCGGGGAGCTGTTTTTT. It codes for CASSGASGQGAGELFF.

The CDR3 bases are TGTGCCAGCACCACCCGAGCCGGGGAGCTGTTTTTT. Its protein product is CASTTRAGELFF. This chain links TRBV7-2 with TRBJ2-2; D remains unclear. Germline CDR1 and CDR2: SGHTA and FQGNSA. This CDR3 has 12 residues. The V end lost 7 bases, the J end lost 6 bases, and 9 bases lay between the germline ends.

As DNA, the CDR3 is TGCGCCAGCAGCTTGTCGGCAGGGCAGGGCTACACCTTC. Translation: CASSLSAGQGYTF. The chain has TRBV5-1 and TRBJ1-2; D is possibly TRBD1 (5 bases). Germline CDR1 reads SGHRS; CDR2 reads YFSETQ. Trimming stripped 1 base from V and 8 bases from J, with 12 bases between. This CDR3 has 13 residues.

The chain is built from TRBV25-1 and TRBJ2-3; D is perhaps TRBD1 or TRBD2 (5 bases each). Trimming shortened V by 5 bases and J by 6 bases, and 21 bases separated the two germline ends. Per germline, CDR1 MGHDK and CDR2 SYGVNS. The CDR3 runs to 16 residues. In DNA form, the CDR3 reads TGTGCCAGCAGTCCACCGGGACGAACCAAGGAGGATACGCAGTATTTT. Its protein is CASSPPGRTKEDTQYF.

This clone was seen once. The V and J genes are TRBV25-1 and TRBJ1-2; 8 bases line up with TRBD1. Germline lookup yields CDR1 MGHDK and CDR2 SYGVNS. J lost 0 bases, V lost 3 bases, and 6 bases had no gene match. The CDR3 extends over 16 amino acids. CDR3 sequence: CASSDPGTGTNYGYTF. CDR3 DNA sequence: TGTGCCAGCAGTGATCCCGGGACAGGAACTAACTATGGCTACACCTTC.

This clone was detected a few times. The V call is TRBV6-5, the J call TRBJ1-1; 8 bases are shared with TRBD1. J lost 12 bases, V lost 1 base, and 13 bases had no gene match. CDR1 and CDR2 from the germline V gene are MNHEY and SVGAGI. The CDR3 sequence is 15 residues long. In nucleotides, the CDR3 is TGTGCCAGCAGTTACTGGACAGGGTCCAAGAAGGGTACTTTCTTT. This translates into CASSYWTGSKKGTFF.